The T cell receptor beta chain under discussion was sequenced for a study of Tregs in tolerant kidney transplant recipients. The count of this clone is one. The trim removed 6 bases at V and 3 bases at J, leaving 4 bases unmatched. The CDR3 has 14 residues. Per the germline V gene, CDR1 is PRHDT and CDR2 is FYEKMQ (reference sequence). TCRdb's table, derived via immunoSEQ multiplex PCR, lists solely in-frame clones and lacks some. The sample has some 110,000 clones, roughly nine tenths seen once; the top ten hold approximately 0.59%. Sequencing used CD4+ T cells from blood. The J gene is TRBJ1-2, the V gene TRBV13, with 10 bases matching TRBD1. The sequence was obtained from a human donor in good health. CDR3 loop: CASRRTGGDYGYTF. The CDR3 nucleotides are TGTGCCAGCAGACGGACAGGGGGAGACTATGGCTACACCTTC.